The rows below give T cell receptor beta chains drawn from one sample of a study of vaccination and CD4 T cells after COVID-19. Their specific antigens are unknown. TCRdb reprocessed the PCR reads with MiXCR, giving one entry per CDR3 protein. The table lists around 20,000 distinct CDR3 sequences, 40% to 50% of them singletons, with approximately 14% in the top ten. Sequences were obtained from CD4+ T cells from blood, cultured in vitro. The receptors here all came from a human donor who had recovered from COVID-19. The CDR3 runs from the conserved cysteine through the conserved F or W. A D gene is named only where the DNA matches it firmly. A clone size is listed for some rows: how often the clone was seen (once, few, many), or a class if it is expanded.

>TRBV20-1|few|TRBJ1-1|-
CSARDRLGNTEAFF
TGCAGTGCTAGAGATCGATTAGGGAACACTGAAGCTTTCTTT
>TRBV6-2/TRBV6-3|few|TRBJ2-1|-
CASSYIGNEQFF
TGTGCCAGCAGTTACATTGGCAATGAGCAGTTCTTC
>TRBV2|-|TRBJ1-5|-
CASSSSLASNQPQHF
TGTGCCAGCAGTTCTAGTTTGGCTAGCAATCAGCCCCAGCATTTT
>TRBV15|-|TRBJ2-5|-
CATSRDPPERAKTQYF
TGTGCCACCAGCAGAGACCCCCCCGAACGAGCTAAGACCCAGTACTTC
>TRBV24-1|-|TRBJ2-5|TRBD1
CATSDPHRGQETQYF
TGTGCCACCAGTGATCCTCACAGGGGCCAAGAGACCCAGTACTTC
>TRBV20-1|-|TRBJ1-2|-
CSGRGSDTNYGYTF
TGCAGTGGTCGAGGCAGCGACACTAACTATGGCTACACCTTC
>TRBV7-2|few|TRBJ2-7|-
CASSQAQLAILSSYEQYF
TGTGCCAGCAGCCAGGCCCAACTAGCCATACTAAGCTCCTACGAGCAGTACTTC
>TRBV6-1|few|TRBJ2-2|-
CASKRSFELTGELFF
TGTGCCAGCAAACGTAGCTTCGAGCTAACCGGGGAGCTGTTTTTT
>TRBV5-3|-|TRBJ2-3|TRBD2
CASSYRTSGTSTDTQYF
TGTGCCAGCAGTTATAGGACTAGCGGGACTAGCACAGATACGCAGTATTTT
>TRBV20-1|few|TRBJ1-2|-
CSARPFASARGYTF
TGCAGTGCTAGACCCTTCGCTAGTGCGCGGGGCTACACCTTC
>TRBV7-3|-|TRBJ2-1|TRBD2
CASSLTSGGNIVGNEQFF
TGTGCCAGCAGCTTGACTAGCGGGGGGAACATTGTCGGCAATGAGCAGTTCTTC
>TRBV6-1|few|TRBJ2-7|TRBD1
CASILARGQGVYEQYF
TGTGCCAGCATTCTAGCACGGGGACAGGGGGTTTACGAGCAGTACTTC
>TRBV20-1|once|TRBJ2-1|TRBD2
CSATGTSGWRGNNEQFF
TGCAGTGCTACCGGGACTAGCGGGTGGCGGGGAAACAATGAGCAGTTCTTC
>TRBV6-1|few|TRBJ1-3|-
CASTPAGTHGNTIYF
TGTGCCAGCACCCCCGCAGGGACGCATGGAAACACCATATATTTT
>TRBV19|few|TRBJ2-7|TRBD1
CASSIFRDRGRGEQYF
TGTGCCAGTAGTATATTCCGAGACAGGGGGCGCGGCGAGCAGTACTTC
>TRBV6-1|once|TRBJ2-1|-
CASREAKARLDNEQFF
TGTGCCAGCAGAGAAGCGAAAGCAAGGCTGGACAATGAGCAGTTCTTC
>TRBV3-1|-|TRBJ2-3|TRBD1
CASSPRDRDDTQYF
TGTGCCAGCAGCCCACGGGACAGGGATGATACGCAGTATTTT
>TRBV28|-|TRBJ2-7|TRBD1
CASTYSGQGTYEQYF
TGTGCCAGCACCTACTCGGGACAGGGGACGTACGAGCAGTACTTC
>TRBV6-2/TRBV6-3|few|TRBJ1-5|-
CASSYQFQPQHF
TGTGCCAGCAGTTATCAGTTTCAGCCCCAGCATTTT
>TRBV10-1|-|TRBJ2-1|-
CASSGGRHNEQFF
TGCGCCAGCAGTGGGGGAAGGCACAATGAGCAGTTCTTC
>TRBV19|-|TRBJ2-7|-
CASTGGGEQYF
TGTGCCAGTACGGGCGGCGGCGAGCAGTACTTC
>TRBV4-3|-|TRBJ1-3|-
CASGLGRTLGSGNTIYF
TGCGCCAGCGGACTTGGACGGACTCTTGGCTCTGGAAACACCATATATTTT
>TRBV11-2|-|TRBJ1-1|-
CASSLYRFPNTEAFF
TGTGCCAGCAGCTTGTACAGATTTCCGAACACTGAAGCTTTCTTT
>TRBV11-2|once|TRBJ1-2|TRBD1
CASRAGRGLFGYTF
TGTGCCAGCAGGGCCGGCAGGGGGCTGTTTGGCTACACCTTC
>TRBV20-1|-|TRBJ2-1|TRBD2
CSARDPVAGGNKQFF
TGCAGTGCTAGAGATCCAGTGGCGGGGGGCAATAAGCAGTTCTTC
>TRBV20-1|-|TRBJ1-5|TRBD1
CSATDRGGNQPQHF
TGCAGTGCTACGGACAGGGGTGGGAATCAGCCCCAGCATTTT
>TRBV7-3|few|TRBJ2-3|-
CASSSQGGKADTQYF
TGTGCCAGCAGCTCTCAGGGGGGGAAGGCAGATACGCAGTATTTT
>TRBV6-1|-|TRBJ2-7|-
CASSTPEPGNYEQYF
TGTGCCAGCAGCACACCCGAGCCGGGCAACTACGAGCAGTACTTC
>TRBV20-1|-|TRBJ2-1|-
CSVVTPPSYNEQFF
TGCAGTGTTGTGACCCCCCCCTCCTACAATGAGCAGTTCTTC
>TRBV5-1|-|TRBJ2-5|-
CASSLGGYQETQYF
TGCGCCAGCAGCTTGGGAGGGTACCAAGAGACCCAGTACTTC
>TRBV6-5|-|TRBJ2-7|-
CASSYRPGTALYEQYF
TGTGCCAGCAGTTACCGACCAGGGACTGCCCTCTACGAGCAGTACTTC
>TRBV4-2|-|TRBJ1-1|-
CASSQEGRSEAFF
TGTGCCAGCAGCCAAGAGGGGAGGTCTGAAGCTTTCTTT
>TRBV4-3|few|TRBJ1-3|-
CASSQGEGTSGNTIYF
TGCGCCAGCAGCCAAGGAGAAGGGACTTCTGGAAACACCATATATTTT
>TRBV6-1|-|TRBJ1-1|TRBD1
CASRDRMNTEAFF
TGTGCCAGTAGGGACAGGATGAACACTGAAGCTTTCTTT
>TRBV5-8|few|TRBJ1-5|-
CASSLGAYSNQPQHF
TGTGCCAGCAGCTTGGGGGCATATAGCAATCAGCCCCAGCATTTT
>TRBV28|-|TRBJ1-2|-
CASSLRNYGYTF
TGTGCCAGCAGTTTAAGGAACTATGGCTACACCTTC
>TRBV20-1|-|TRBJ2-1|TRBD2
CSARPLAGGPYNEQFF
TGCAGTGCTAGACCCCTAGCGGGGGGGCCCTACAATGAGCAGTTCTTC
>TRBV28|-|TRBJ1-3|-
CASSSGAGSGNTIYF
TGTGCCAGCAGTTCAGGGGCAGGCTCTGGAAACACCATATATTTT
>TRBV7-9|medium-sized|TRBJ1-1|-
CASSSQSWNTEAFF
TGTGCCAGCAGCTCACAGAGCTGGAACACTGAAGCTTTCTTT
>TRBV19|-|TRBJ2-1|TRBD2
CASTSSGRVWDEQFF
TGTGCCAGCACATCTAGCGGGAGGGTATGGGATGAGCAGTTCTTC
>TRBV7-2|few|TRBJ1-2|-
CASSFTPNYGYTF
TGTGCCAGCAGCTTTACTCCTAACTATGGCTACACCTTC
>TRBV2|few|TRBJ2-6|-
CASSPDAGANVLTF
TGTGCCAGCAGCCCGGACGCTGGGGCCAACGTCCTGACTTTC
>TRBV20-1|-|TRBJ1-2|TRBD1
CSALPPGTAGPHYGYTF
TGCAGTGCTCTACCTCCCGGGACAGCCGGCCCCCACTATGGCTACACCTTC
>TRBV20-1|-|TRBJ1-2|TRBD1
CSAVPSTRGQGSGYTF
TGCAGTGCCGTCCCCTCGACCCGGGGACAGGGGTCTGGCTACACCTTC
>TRBV7-2|-|TRBJ2-1|-
CASSRIYREGEFF
TGTGCCAGCAGCCGAATCTACAGGGAGGGGGAGTTCTTC